The clone carrying this T cell receptor (beta chain) was seen only once. The data were obtained in a study of T cells after somatic rescue of genetic block. Germline CDR1 is LNHDA and CDR2 is SQIVND (reference sequence). This CDR3 has 13 residues. V was trimmed by 5 bases and J by 4 bases, leaving 10 bases between them. Sequencing was performed with immunoSEQ multiplex PCR; in TCRdb, only in-frame clones are kept and a portion is missing. The repertoire holds around 7,900 clones, with around 81% as singletons. The source is a boy under 18. Material: peripheral blood mononuclear cells (PBMCs). The V call is TRBV19, the J call TRBJ2-3; D is perhaps TRBD2 (5 bases). CDR3 sequence: CASSSGLPDTQYF. The CDR3 DNA follows: TGTGCCAGTAGTTCGGGATTGCCAGATACGCAGTATTTT.